These 31 T cell receptor beta chains were all obtained from the same sample, sequenced in a study of blood T cell repertoires in COVID-19. Data came from immunoSEQ multiplex PCR; TCRdb stores just in-frame clones and leaves some out. The table shows tens of thousands of clones, with over 75% occurring only once. The sequenced sample consisted of peripheral blood. These receptors were collected from an elderly man with active or convalescent COVID-19.

V gene TRBV28 combines with J gene TRBJ1-5; D is unclear. Germline loops: CDR1 MDHEN, CDR2 SYDVKM. The CDR3 has 15 residues. V lost 2 bases and J 6 bases, leaving 14 bases between the germline ends. CDR3 sequence reads: CASSLGFGEVQPQHF. The CDR3 coding sequence is TGTGCCAGCAGTTTAGGATTCGGGGAGGTTCAGCCCCAGCATTTT.

This clone was observed a single time. The chain has TRBV7-9 and TRBJ2-7; TRBD1 is a possible D gene (6 bases). Trimming took 5 bases from V and 0 from J, leaving 20 bases between them. This CDR3 region has 17 residues. CDR1 and CDR2 (germline): SEHNR, FQNEAQ (reference sequence). CDR3 nucleotide sequence: TGTGCCAGCAGCCACCCCATGGGGCAGGGGACCTCCTACGAGCAGTACTTC. It encodes CASSHPMGQGTSYEQYF.

The gene calls are TRBV24-1 and TRBJ2-5; possibly TRBD1 for D (6 bases). Germline assignment: CDR1 KGHDR and CDR2 SFDVKD. The CDR3 is 14 amino acids. V was clipped by 5 bases and J by 5 bases, with 14 bases between them. The CDR3 nucleotides read TGTGCCACCAGTGGGGCGCAGGGGTTTGAGACCCAGTACTTC. It is translated as CATSGAQGFETQYF.

The CDR3: CASRSGTGNQPQHF. In DNA, the CDR3 is TGCGCCAGCAGATCCGGGACAGGGAATCAGCCCCAGCATTTT. The V gene is TRBV5-1, the J gene TRBJ1-5, with 9 positions matching TRBD1. The CDR3 totals 14 residues. The V gene's germline CDR1 is SGHRS and CDR2 YFSETQ. V lost 5 bases and J lost 4; bases outside the gene matches: 4.

The chain recombines TRBV4-1 with TRBJ2-3; D ambiguous. The length of the CDR3 is 15 residues. Trimming cost V 4 bases and J 2 bases, with 13 bases left between them. Germline-derived CDR1 and CDR2 are MGHRA and YSYEKL. The CDR3 here is CASSRNLEHTDTQYF. DNA for the CDR3: TGCGCCAGCAGCCGCAACCTGGAGCACACAGATACGCAGTATTTT.

The J gene is TRBJ2-1, the V gene TRBV7-3; a possible D gene is TRBD2 (6 bases). Germline V gene lookup returns CDR1 SGHTA and CDR2 FQGTGA. V was trimmed by 5 bases and J by 6 bases, leaving 14 bases between them. This CDR3 has 14 amino acids. CDR3 in amino acids: CASSPLGSGNEQFF. The DNA for the CDR3 is TGTGCCAGCAGCCCACTCGGGAGTGGCAATGAGCAGTTCTTC.

This clone was detected once. V and J are TRBV19 and TRBJ1-2; 7 bases map to TRBD1. From germline, CDR1 is LNHDA and CDR2 SQIVND (reference sequence). There are 17 residues in the CDR3. V shed 5 bases and J 1 base; nucleotides not matched to a gene: 13. The CDR3 DNA reads as TGTGCCAGTAGTGCCTCCGGGACAGCCGATATTAACTATGGCTACACCTTC. Its protein is CASSASGTADINYGYTF.

V is TRBV21-1 and J is TRBJ2-3; the table names TRBD2, a call not compared with the DNA. TRBV21-1 is designated a pseudogene. The CDR3 loop spans 15 amino acids. CDR3 DNA sequence: TGTGCCAGCAGCAAACTAGCGGGGGGGCCAGATACGCAGTATTTT. This gives the protein CASSKLAGGPDTQYF.

The chain recombines TRBV5-1 with TRBJ2-6; TRBD2 matches at 8 bases. The CDR3 is made up of 16 amino acids. Germline values: CDR1 SGHRS, CDR2 YFSETQ. J lost 4 bases, V lost 5 bases, and 8 bases had no gene match. In DNA, the CDR3 is TGCGCCAGCAGGAGCGGGGGAGGGCCAGGGGCCAACGTCCTGACTTTC. Translating gives CASRSGGGPGANVLTF.

In its sample, this clone was seen once. The rearrangement joins TRBV6-5 to TRBJ2-7; 9 nucleotides line up with TRBD2. J lost 10 bases, V lost 7 bases, and 5 bases had no gene match. The CDR3 consists of 11 residues. Germline CDR1 MNHEY, CDR2 SVGAGI. CDR3 nucleotide sequence: TGTGCCAGCATTAGCGGGGGTATACAGTACTTC. This gives the protein CASISGGIQYF.

The rearrangement joins TRBV6-5 to TRBJ1-3; D gene uncertain. The germline V gene has CDR1 MNHEY and CDR2 SVGAGI. This CDR3 region has 16 residues. Trimming removed 0 bases from V and 0 bases from J, with 9 bases in between. This CDR3 reads CASSYSSRSSGNTIYF. For the CDR3, the DNA is TGTGCCAGCAGTTACTCGAGCCGTTCCTCTGGAAACACCATATATTTT.

V and J are TRBV5-1 and TRBJ2-2; D possibly corresponds to TRBD1 (6 bases). Germline V gene lookup returns CDR1 SGHRS and CDR2 YFSETQ. The CDR3 spans 15 residues. V shed 0 bases and J shed 6 bases, with 12 bases lying between them. CDR3 DNA: TGCGCCAGCAGCTTGGCTTCTACAGGGCCCGGGGAGCTGTTTTTT. This encodes CASSLASTGPGELFF.

The chain's CDR3 is CASSWAGAYSGANVLTF. The CDR3 DNA follows: TGTGCCAGTAGTTGGGCAGGGGCGTACTCTGGGGCCAACGTCCTGACTTTC. This chain links TRBV19 with TRBJ2-6, with TRBD1 as a possible D gene (6 bases). V was clipped by 5 bases and J by 0 bases, with 14 bases between them. The CDR3 sequence is 17 residues long. Germline V gene lookup returns CDR1 LNHDA and CDR2 SQIVND (reference sequence).

V is TRBV18 and J is TRBJ1-2, with 8 bases fitting TRBD1. The CDR3 totals 17 residues. J gave up 2 bases and V 3 bases, and 11 bases lay outside the gene matches. The V gene's germline CDR1 is KGHSH and CDR2 LQKENI. The chain's CDR3 is CASSPGQGREGNYGYTF. The CDR3, as DNA: TGTGCCAGCTCACCTGGACAGGGAAGGGAGGGCAACTATGGCTACACCTTC.

The gene calls are TRBV7-3 and TRBJ2-2, with D possibly TRBD1 on 5 matching bases. This CDR3 spans 14 amino acids. The germline CDR1 and CDR2 sequences are SGHTA and FQGTGA. V shed 5 bases and J shed 7 bases, with 14 bases lying between them. The CDR3 DNA reads as TGTGCCAGCAGCCCCCTTGGCCAGGGCGGGGAGCTGTTTTTT. Its protein is CASSPLGQGGELFF. Supplemented by reference TRBV7-3 and TRBJ2-2, the full variable domain reads GAGVSQTPSNKVTEKGKYVELRCDPISGHTALYWYRQSLGQGPEFLIYFQGTGAADDSGLPNDRFFAVRPEGSVSTLKIQRTERGDSAVYLCASSPLGQGGELFFGEGSRLTVL.

This clone was counted a few times. The chain joins TRBV7-2 to TRBJ2-3; tentatively, D is TRBD1 (5 bases). V was trimmed by 5 bases and J by 1 base, leaving 13 bases between them. CDR1 SGHTA and CDR2 FQGNSA come from the germline V gene. This CDR3 is 15 amino acids long. DNA for the CDR3: TGTGCCAGCAGCCCCCGGTTAGGGGGCACAGATACGCAGTATTTT. Translating it yields CASSPRLGGTDTQYF.

This chain joins TRBV2 and TRBJ2-5, with no clear D. CDR1 is SNHLY, CDR2 FYNNEI, per germline. The CDR3 is 14 amino acids. V was trimmed by 4 bases and J by 2 bases, leaving 11 bases between them. The CDR3 nucleotides read TGTGCCAGCAGTGCGCTGCAGAAACAAGAGACCCAGTACTTC. It is translated as CASSALQKQETQYF.

The chain couples TRBV9 to TRBJ2-1; D uncertain. The V gene's germline CDR1 is SGDLS and CDR2 YYNGEE. The CDR3 spans 13 residues. The V and J ends lost 0 bases and 6 bases respectively, with 7 bases between them. The DNA for the CDR3 is TGTGCCAGCAGCGTAGCCCCGGTCAATGAGCAGTTCTTC. It specifies CASSVAPVNEQFF.

This clone appeared once. The V gene is TRBV7-2, the J gene TRBJ2-6; 11 bases are shared with TRBD2. With 1 base clipped from V and 2 bases from J, the junction kept 4 bases outside the gene matches. From germline, CDR1 is SGHTA and CDR2 FQGNSA. There are 18 residues in the CDR3. The CDR3 spells CASSLGLAGGAGANVLTF. The CDR3 bases are TGTGCCAGCAGCTTAGGTCTAGCGGGAGGCGCTGGGGCCAACGTCCTGACTTTC.

The chain joins TRBV7-9 to TRBJ1-3; 9 nucleotides match TRBD1. Unmatched junction bases numbered 3, after V lost 5 bases and J lost 7 bases. Germline CDR1 is SEHNR and CDR2 is FQNEAQ (reference sequence). This CDR3 spans 13 amino acids. CDR3 in amino acids: CASSAGQGNTIYF. The CDR3 coding sequence is TGTGCCAGCAGCGCGGGACAGGGCAACACCATATATTTT.

The chain uses TRBV4-1 and TRBJ2-2, with D possibly matching TRBD1 (5 bases). This CDR3 region has 17 residues. V gave up 4 bases and J gave up 2 bases, with 17 bases separating them. Germline CDR1 reads MGHRA; CDR2 reads YSYEKL. The CDR3 loop reads CASSRGPDSTNTGELFF. In DNA form, the CDR3 reads TGCGCCAGCAGCCGAGGCCCCGACAGTACTAACACCGGGGAGCTGTTTTTT.

The chain has TRBV11-3 and TRBJ1-1; D gene ambiguous. The CDR3 contains 12 residues. The V and J ends lost 0 bases and 4 bases respectively, with 3 bases between them. Looked up from germline, CDR1 is SGHNT and CDR2 is YENEEA. The CDR3 coding sequence is TGTGCCAGCAGCTTAGATCGCACTGAAGCTTTCTTT. It is translated as CASSLDRTEAFF.

This clone was seen once. The chain links TRBV15 to TRBJ1-2; no definite D call. The CDR3 loop spans 13 amino acids. Germline loops: CDR1 LNHNV, CDR2 YYDKDF (reference sequence). With 0 bases removed from V and 8 bases from J, the gap between germline ends came to 10 bases. CDR3 amino acids: CATSRDLEGGYTF. The CDR3 bases are TGTGCCACCAGCAGAGACCTAGAAGGAGGCTACACCTTC.

The gene calls are TRBV11-2 and TRBJ2-3, with D perhaps matching TRBD2 (6 bases). Trimming pared 8 bases from V and 6 bases from J, leaving 21 bases between. The germline CDR1 and CDR2 sequences are SGHAT and FQNNGV. The CDR3 has 15 residues. The CDR3 spells CASRFPRGRSDTQYF. DNA of the CDR3: TGTGCCAGCCGGTTCCCCCGGGGGAGGTCGGATACGCAGTATTTT.

A word on this clone: Relative to the germline gene, one junction end is altered; a read error may explain this. V usage is TRBV30 and J usage is TRBJ2-7; D unclear. This CDR3 is 9 amino acids long. Germline assignment: CDR1 GTSNPN and CDR2 SVGIG (reference sequence). CDR3 nucleotides: TGTGCCTGGAATAGTCCTCCGTTTTTC. It codes for CAWNSPPFF.

The V call is TRBV19, the J call TRBJ1-2, with 7 bases fitting TRBD1. CDR3 length: 15 residues. V dropped 3 bases and J dropped 8; count of bases not matched to a gene: 12. CDR1 is LNHDA, CDR2 SQIVND, per germline (reference sequence). CDR3 sequence reads: CASSIDSTGVGGYTF. The CDR3 DNA reads TGTGCCAGTAGTATCGACAGCACAGGGGTGGGCGGCTACACCTTC. The full variable domain, completed using reference TRBV19 and TRBJ1-2, is DGGITQSPKYLFRKEGQNVTLSCEQNLNHDAMYWYRQDPGQGLRLIYYSQIVNDFQKGDIAEGYSVSREKKESFPLTVTSAQKNPTAFYLCASSIDSTGVGGYTFGSGTRLTVV.

The chain recombines TRBV28 with TRBJ2-1; TRBD1 agrees at 7 bases. There are 14 residues in the CDR3. Germline CDR1 MDHEN, CDR2 SYDVKM. V dropped 5 bases and J dropped 5; count of bases not matched to a gene: 6. CDR3 region: CASSPRDRNNEQFF. The DNA of the CDR3 is TGTGCCAGCAGTCCCCGGGACAGAAACAATGAGCAGTTCTTC.

Comment on this clone: This specimen includes other DNA sequences encoding the same CDR3. The CDR3 here is CASSITGGNQPQHF. The CDR3 nucleotides are TGTGCCAGTAGTATTACAGGGGGCAATCAGCCCCAGCATTTT. The rearrangement links TRBV19 to TRBJ1-5; TRBD1 aligns across 7 bases. V shed 3 bases, J shed 2 bases, and the junction held 1 base outside the gene matches. The CDR3 has 14 residues. Germline CDR1 and CDR2: LNHDA and SQIVND (reference sequence).

This clone was counted a few times. This sequence joins TRBV28 and TRBJ2-2, with D possibly matching TRBD2 (6 bases). V was cut by 7 bases and J by 8 bases, with 11 bases left in between. The CDR3 covers 12 residues. Germline V gene lookup returns CDR1 MDHEN and CDR2 SYDVKM. In nucleotides, the CDR3 is TGTGCCAGCAATCTTAGCGGTGGGGAGCTGTTTTTT. Encoded protein: CASNLSGGELFF.

The genes are TRBV27 and TRBJ2-1; TRBD2 is a possible D gene (5 bases). Trimming left V 3 bases short and J 2 bases short, with 11 bases between. The germline CDR1 and CDR2 sequences are MNHEY and SMNVEV (reference sequence). The CDR3 extends over 15 amino acids. CDR3 region: CASSLAGPTYNEQFF. CDR3 bases: TGTGCCAGCAGTTTGGCGGGCCCCACCTACAATGAGCAGTTCTTC.

The rearrangement uses TRBV3-1 (or the pseudogene TRBV3-2) and TRBJ1-6; 8 bases align to TRBD1. Germline V gives CDR1 LGHDT, CDR2 YNNKEL (reference sequence). This CDR3 spans 16 amino acids. V shed 2 bases and J 7 bases; nucleotides not matched to a gene: 7. CDR3 amino acids: CASSQRWHRGNSPLHF. The CDR3, as DNA: TGTGCCAGCAGCCAACGGTGGCACAGGGGGAATTCACCCCTCCACTTT.